Included here is one T cell receptor beta chain sequence, with context. Trimming took 4 bases from V and 8 from J, leaving 17 bases between them. Germline V gene sequence: CDR1 SQVTM, CDR2 ANQGSEA. This CDR3 region has 13 residues. This record comes from a study of CD8 T cells in Susac syndrome. Study background: When their blood was taken, the Susac syndrome patients had either not yet had any therapy, were taking corticosteroids, or were taking intravenous immunoglobulin alone.

It was with random hexamers that roughly 0.5 to 1 ug RNA was reverse transcribed. The amplification used immunoSEQ multiplex PCR on TCR beta CDR3; it spanned 54 Vbeta and 13 Jbeta. One entry per CDR3 protein, called by TCRdb with MiXCR from the immunoSEQ multiplex PCR reads. The sample lists about 240,000 distinct CDR3 sequences, almost 97% occurring once. The sequence derives from a human donor with Susac syndrome. V usage is TRBV29-1 and J usage is TRBJ1-2, with D possibly being TRBD1 (6 bases). The material sequenced was CD4+ T cells from PBMCs. This CDR3 is CSVVGQTGGGYTF. The CDR3, as DNA: TGCAGCGTTGTTGGACAGACCGGGGGGGGCTACACCTTC.